This record looks at one TCR beta chain sequence and its context. Its antigen is not known. For the second PCR, which ran for about 6 to 11 cycles, a sample-barcoded 5' primer and a J-beta primer mix were used. With 12 random nucleotides, a template-switch adaptor tagged each individual cDNA molecule. MiXCR, applied by TCRdb to the 5' RACE reads, yields one record per CDR3 protein. This sample yields 700,000 to 850,000 distinct CDR3 sequences, of which roughly 50% are seen a single time; about 42% belongs to the top ten. V was clipped by 4 bases and J by 2 bases, with 12 bases between them. Looked up from germline, CDR1 is SGHDT and CDR2 is YYEEEE. The CDR3 covers 14 residues. The sample belongs to a study of blood T cells in healthy people across ages. The wider study: Per two T cells, about one barcoded beta molecule was captured through template switching. Study results and limitations: PBMC samples, being unsorted, prevented any conclusive comparison of naive and antigen-experienced cells.

About 9.9 milliliters of peripheral blood were drawn from each donor. The receptor was derived from a man of 80 years or more in good health. The sample taken for sequencing was blood. The V call is TRBV5-6, the J call TRBJ2-5; a possible D gene is TRBD1 (5 bases). The CDR3 sequence is CASSPGHKQETQYF. For the CDR3, the DNA is TGTGCCAGCAGCCCAGGACACAAACAAGAGACCCAGTACTTC.